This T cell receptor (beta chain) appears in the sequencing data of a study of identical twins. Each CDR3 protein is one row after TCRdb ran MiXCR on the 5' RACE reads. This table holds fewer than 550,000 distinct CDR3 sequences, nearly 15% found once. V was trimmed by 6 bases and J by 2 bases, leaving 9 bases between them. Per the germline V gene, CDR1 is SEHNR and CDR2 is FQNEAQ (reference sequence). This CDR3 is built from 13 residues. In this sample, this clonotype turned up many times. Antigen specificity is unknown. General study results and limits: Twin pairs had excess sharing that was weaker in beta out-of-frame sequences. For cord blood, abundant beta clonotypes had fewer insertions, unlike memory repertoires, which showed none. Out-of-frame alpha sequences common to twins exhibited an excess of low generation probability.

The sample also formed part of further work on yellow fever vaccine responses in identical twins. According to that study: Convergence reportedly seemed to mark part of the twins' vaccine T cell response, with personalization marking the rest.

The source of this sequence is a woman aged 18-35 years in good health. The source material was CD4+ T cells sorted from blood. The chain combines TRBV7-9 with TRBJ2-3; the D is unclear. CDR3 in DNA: TGTGCCAGCAGTTTGGGGTACACAGATACGCAGTATTTT. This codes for CASSLGYTDTQYF.